This entry describes one T cell receptor beta chain. What it recognizes is unknown. It was into CD45RA+ naive and CD45RA-negative memory subsets that the CD4+ cells were split. This sample is drawn from a study of shared clonotypes between healthy human individuals. Whole-study results and caveats: Estimated richness was generally greater in naive than memory subsets. Generation probability values for non-shared clonotypes were lower than those for clonotypes shared by all four donors.

Only in-frame clones appear in the TCRdb table, and some are missing; sequencing was by immunoSEQ multiplex PCR. This table holds roughly 1,100,000 clones, around 74% found once. Per the germline V gene, CDR1 is ENHRY and CDR2 is SYGVKD. This CDR3 contains 13 residues. V trimming: 6 bases; J trimming: 5 bases; junction bases outside the gene matches: 3. Material for sequencing was memory CD4+ T cells sorted from blood. Sample subset: CD45RA-negative fraction. The chain combines TRBV10-3 with TRBJ1-4; 7 bases match TRBD1. This clonotype originated in a man aged 18 to 29 in good health. This CDR3 reads CAIRGGQNEKLFF. DNA for the CDR3: TGTGCCATCAGAGGGGGACAGAATGAAAAACTGTTTTTT.